The 8 T cell receptor beta chains reported below all come from one sample, sequenced in a study of technical replicates of blood from a few donors. Sequenced by immunoSEQ multiplex PCR; TCRdb stores in-frame clones only, minus some. The sample records about 79,000 clones, approximately 91% being singletons. The sample comprised T cells isolated from PBMCs. These receptors were collected from a human donor in good health. Some clones in this sample may be carry-over from other donors' samples.

This clone was detected once. V is TRBV11-2 and J is TRBJ1-2; possible D gene TRBD1, 5 bases. This CDR3 spans 15 amino acids. V lost 1 base, J lost 5 bases, and 14 bases lay in between. Germline CDR1 reads SGHAT; CDR2 reads FQNNGV. The CDR3 DNA reads as TGTGCCAGCAGCTTAGGGACATCACCCATATATGGCTACACCTTC. Its translation is CASSLGTSPIYGYTF. Full variable domain (rest looked up from reference TRBV11-2 and TRBJ1-2): EAGVAQSPRYKIIEKRQSVAFWCNPISGHATLYWYQQILGQGPKLLIQFQNNGVVDDSQLPKDRFSAERLKGVDSTLKIQPAKLEDSAVYLCASSLGTSPIYGYTFGSGTRLTVV.

The chain has TRBV18 and TRBJ2-5; TRBD1 matches at 9 bases. The CDR3 has 14 amino acids. Germline loops: CDR1 KGHSH, CDR2 LQKENI. The V segment lost 6 bases and the J segment 4 bases; nucleotides outside the gene matches: 6. The DNA of the CDR3 is TGTGCCAGCTCTGGGACAGGGTCTCGAGAGACCCAGTACTTC. Protein: CASSGTGSRETQYF.

This clone has a single count. V usage is TRBV27 and J usage is TRBJ1-5, with D possibly TRBD1 on 6 matching bases. The V end was cut by 4 bases, the J end by 6 bases, with 7 bases between. The CDR3 extends over 12 amino acids. CDR1 is MNHEY and CDR2 is SMNVEV in the germline V gene (reference sequence). The CDR3 is CASSSGVQPQHF. The CDR3 bases are TGTGCCAGCAGTTCAGGGGTTCAGCCCCAGCATTTT.

The rearrangement uses TRBV6-5 and TRBJ1-2; 7 bases are shared with TRBD1. J gave up 4 bases and V 6 bases, and 11 bases lay outside the gene matches. The CDR3 loop spans 15 amino acids. The V gene's germline CDR1 is MNHEY and CDR2 SVGAGI. CDR3 nucleotide sequence: TGTGCCAGCAGCCGGGAGGGGACAGAATCCTATGGCTACACCTTC. Translating gives CASSREGTESYGYTF.

The gene calls are TRBV25-1 and TRBJ2-7; D not certain. The CDR3 spans 12 residues. Trimming removed 4 bases from V and 0 bases from J, with 4 bases in between. CDR1 MGHDK and CDR2 SYGVNS come from the germline V gene. The DNA of the CDR3 is TGTGCCAGCAGTGCAAACTCCTACGAGCAGTACTTC. It specifies CASSANSYEQYF.

For this clone: The junction does not match germline at one end; this may be a read error. The chain recombines TRBV5-4 with TRBJ2-7; 12 bases line up with TRBD2. Germline V lookup: CDR1 SGHNT, CDR2 YYREEE (reference sequence). This CDR3 region has 14 residues. CDR3 amino acids: CASSFPGLAGLHSF. The CDR3 nucleotides are TGTGCCAGCAGCTTTCCGGGACTAGCGGGCCTACACTCATTC.

The rearrangement joins TRBV18 to TRBJ1-4; D is unresolved. The V gene's germline CDR1 is KGHSH and CDR2 LQKENI. The V end lost 5 bases, the J end lost 8 bases, and 9 bases lay between the germline ends. The CDR3 covers 12 residues. The CDR3 loop reads CASSEVTEKLFF. CDR3 DNA: TGTGCCAGCTCAGAGGTTACCGAAAAACTGTTTTTT.

CDR3 bases: TGTGCCAGCAGCGCACTAGCGGGGGGGCTAGGTACGCAGTATTTT. Its translation is CASSALAGGLGTQYF. The chain couples TRBV5-6 to TRBJ2-3; 13 bases map to TRBD2. The germline gives CDR1 SGHDT, CDR2 YYEEEE. The CDR3 consists of 15 residues. V was clipped by 4 bases and J by 8 bases; unmatched bases: 7.